This TCR beta chain was sequenced during a study of shared clonotypes between healthy human individuals. Clones were read by immunoSEQ multiplex PCR, and TCRdb kept only the in-frame ones, dropping some. The sample yields about 1,900,000 clones, less than 95% seen once. Of note for this clone: The antigen is undetermined.

The CDR3 loop spans 18 amino acids. The J segment lost 3 bases and the V segment lost 4 bases, leaving 14 bases of the junction unmatched. Germline CDR1 reads SEHNR; CDR2 reads FQNEAQ (reference sequence). Study conclusions and caveats: Relative to their counterparts shared across all four donors, non-shared clonotypes exhibited diminished generation probabilities. Naive subsets usually exceeded memory subsets in estimated richness. In a few donors, around 5% of naive CD4 clonotypes appeared in common. Specimens sampled were limited to blood, with tissue repertoires likely differing.

Naive CD8 cells, CD45RO-negative and positively selected for CCR7, excluded terminally differentiated effector memory CD45RA+ cells. Sequences were obtained from naive CD8+ T cells sorted from blood. The genes are TRBV7-9 and TRBJ2-3; 9 positions agree with TRBD1. This receptor was obtained from a young man in good health. Written as DNA, the CDR3 is TGTGCCAGCAGCTCCAATGCCGGGACAGGGAGCGGGACAGATACGCAGTATTTT. Its translation: CASSSNAGTGSGTDTQYF. The full variable domain, its missing parts supplied by reference TRBV7-9 and TRBJ2-3, is DTGVSQNPRHKITKRGQNVTFRCDPISEHNRLYWYRQTLGQGPEFLTYFQNEAQLEKSRLLSDRFSAERPKGSFSTLEIQRTEQGDSAMYLCASSSNAGTGSGTDTQYFGPGTRLTVL.